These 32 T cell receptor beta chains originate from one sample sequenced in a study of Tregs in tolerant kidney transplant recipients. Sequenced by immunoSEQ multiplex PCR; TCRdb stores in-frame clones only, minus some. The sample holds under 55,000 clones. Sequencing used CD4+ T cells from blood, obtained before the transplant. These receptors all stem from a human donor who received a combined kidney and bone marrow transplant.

The sequenced part of the CDR3 DNA is TGTGCCAGCAGCGGTAGTGATCGTAGCGGGGGGATCACAGATACG. Translated: CASSGSDRSGGITDT. The CDR3 in its entirety is CASSGSDRSGGITDTQYF. The V and J genes are TRBV7-6 and TRBJ2-3, with TRBD2 identical over 10 bases. The read stops 3 residues short of the end of the CDR3; the missing end is completed from the germline J gene. The V gene end was trimmed by 5 bases and the J gene end by 2 bases; junction bases not matched to a gene: 13. The CDR3 has 18 amino acids. Germline-derived CDR1 and CDR2 are SGHVS and FNYEAQ. Variable domain in full (rest from reference TRBV7-6 and TRBJ2-3): GAGVSQSPRYKVTKRGQDVALRCDPISGHVSLYWYRQALGQGPEFLTYFNYEAQQDKSGLPNDRFSAERPEGSISTLTIQRTEQRDSAMYRCASSGSDRSGGITDTQYFGPGTRLTVL.

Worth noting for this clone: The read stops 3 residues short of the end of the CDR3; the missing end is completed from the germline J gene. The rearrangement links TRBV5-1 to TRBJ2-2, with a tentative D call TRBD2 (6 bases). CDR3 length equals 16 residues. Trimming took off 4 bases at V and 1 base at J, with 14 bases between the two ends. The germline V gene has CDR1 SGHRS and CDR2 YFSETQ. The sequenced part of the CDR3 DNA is TGCGCCAGCAGCCCGTTCCGGAGGGGGAACACCGGGGAG. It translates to CASSPFRRGNTGE. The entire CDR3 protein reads CASSPFRRGNTGELFF.

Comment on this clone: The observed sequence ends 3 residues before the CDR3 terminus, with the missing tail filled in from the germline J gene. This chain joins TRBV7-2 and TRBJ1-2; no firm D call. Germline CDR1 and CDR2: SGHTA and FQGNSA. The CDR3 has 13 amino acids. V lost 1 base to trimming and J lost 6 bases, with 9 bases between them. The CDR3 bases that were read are TGTGCCAGCAGCTTAGGTCACCTAAATGGC. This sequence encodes CASSLGHLNG. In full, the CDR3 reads CASSLGHLNGYTF.

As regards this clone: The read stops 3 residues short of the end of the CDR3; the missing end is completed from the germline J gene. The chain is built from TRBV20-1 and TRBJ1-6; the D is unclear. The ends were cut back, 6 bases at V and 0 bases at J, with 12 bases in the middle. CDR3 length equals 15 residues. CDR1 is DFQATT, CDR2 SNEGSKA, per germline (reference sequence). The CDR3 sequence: CSASEISSYNSPLHF. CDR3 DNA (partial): TGCAGTGCAAGTGAGATCAGCTCCTATAATTCACCC.

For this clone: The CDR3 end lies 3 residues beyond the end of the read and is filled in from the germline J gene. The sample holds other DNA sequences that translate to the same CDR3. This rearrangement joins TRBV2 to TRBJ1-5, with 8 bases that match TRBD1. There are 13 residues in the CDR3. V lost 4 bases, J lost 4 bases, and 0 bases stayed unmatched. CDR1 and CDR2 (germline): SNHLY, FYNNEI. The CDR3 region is CASSGTGNQPQHF. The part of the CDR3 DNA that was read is TGTGCCAGCAGTGGGACAGGGAATCAGCCC.

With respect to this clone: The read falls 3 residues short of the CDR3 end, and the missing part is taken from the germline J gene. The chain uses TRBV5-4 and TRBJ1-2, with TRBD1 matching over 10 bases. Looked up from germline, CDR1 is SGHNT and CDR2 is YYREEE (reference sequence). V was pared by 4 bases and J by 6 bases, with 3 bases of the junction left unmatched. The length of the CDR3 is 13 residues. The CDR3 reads CASSLTGGHGYTF. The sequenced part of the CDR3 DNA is TGTGCCAGCAGCCTGACAGGGGGCCATGGC.

CDR3 amino acids: CASSLAGQGPPDTQYF. The sequenced part of the CDR3 DNA is TGTGCCAGCAGCTTAGCGGGACAGGGGCCCCCAGATACG. The rearrangement links TRBV7-2 to TRBJ2-3; 10 bases are a match to TRBD1. The read terminates 3 residues ahead of where the CDR3 ends, so the germline J gene completes it. Trimming at V came to 0 bases and at J to 4 bases, leaving 4 bases not matched to a gene. Germline V gene lookup returns CDR1 SGHTA and CDR2 FQGNSA. The CDR3 extends over 16 amino acids.

The covered CDR3 bases are TGTGCCAGTAGTACGTCTAGCGGAGACTACGAG. It yields the protein CASSTSSGDYE. The whole CDR3 region reads CASSTSSGDYEQYF. This chain uses TRBV19 with TRBJ2-7; 7 bases are shared with TRBD2. The sequenced fragment ends 3 residues before the CDR3 boundary, so the rest is inferred from the germline J gene. CDR1 LNHDA and CDR2 SQIVND come from the germline V gene (reference sequence). The V and J ends lost 4 bases and 3 bases, in that order; junction bases with no gene match: 6. CDR3 length equals 14 residues.

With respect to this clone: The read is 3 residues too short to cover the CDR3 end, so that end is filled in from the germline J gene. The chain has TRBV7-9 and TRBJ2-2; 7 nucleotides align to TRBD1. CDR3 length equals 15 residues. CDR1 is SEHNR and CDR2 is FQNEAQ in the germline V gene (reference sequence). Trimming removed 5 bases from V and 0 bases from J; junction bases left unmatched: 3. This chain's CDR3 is CASSMGQTNTGELFF. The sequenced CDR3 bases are TGTGCCAGCAGCATGGGACAGACGAACACCGGGGAG.

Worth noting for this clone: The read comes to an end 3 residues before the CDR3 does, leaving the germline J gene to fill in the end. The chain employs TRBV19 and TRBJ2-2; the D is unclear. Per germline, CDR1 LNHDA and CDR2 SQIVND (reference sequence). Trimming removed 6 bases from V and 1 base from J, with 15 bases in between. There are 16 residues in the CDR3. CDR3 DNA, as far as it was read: TGTGCCAGTAGCCCGGCCTCGCGGAGGAACACCGGGGAG. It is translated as CASSPASRRNTGE. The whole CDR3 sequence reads CASSPASRRNTGELFF.

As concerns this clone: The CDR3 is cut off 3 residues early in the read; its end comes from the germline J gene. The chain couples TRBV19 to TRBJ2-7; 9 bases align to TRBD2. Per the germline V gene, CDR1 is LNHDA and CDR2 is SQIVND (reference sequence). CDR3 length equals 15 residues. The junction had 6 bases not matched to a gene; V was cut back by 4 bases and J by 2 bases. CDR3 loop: CASSKFSGSPYEQYF. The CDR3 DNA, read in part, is TGTGCCAGTAGTAAGTTTAGCGGGAGCCCCTACGAG. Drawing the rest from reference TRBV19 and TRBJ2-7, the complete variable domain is DGGITQSPKYLFRKEGQNVTLSCEQNLNHDAMYWYRQDPGQGLRLIYYSQIVNDFQKGDIAEGYSVSREKKESFPLTVTSAQKNPTAFYLCASSKFSGSPYEQYFGPGTRLTVT.

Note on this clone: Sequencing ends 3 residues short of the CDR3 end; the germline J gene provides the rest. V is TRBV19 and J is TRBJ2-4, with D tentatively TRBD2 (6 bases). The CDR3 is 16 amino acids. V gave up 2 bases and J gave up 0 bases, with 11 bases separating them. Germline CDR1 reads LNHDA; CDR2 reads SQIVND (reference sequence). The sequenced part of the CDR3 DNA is TGTGCCAGTAGTATACAGGGAGGCCTAGCCAAAAACATT. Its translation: CASSIQGGLAKNI. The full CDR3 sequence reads CASSIQGGLAKNIQYF.

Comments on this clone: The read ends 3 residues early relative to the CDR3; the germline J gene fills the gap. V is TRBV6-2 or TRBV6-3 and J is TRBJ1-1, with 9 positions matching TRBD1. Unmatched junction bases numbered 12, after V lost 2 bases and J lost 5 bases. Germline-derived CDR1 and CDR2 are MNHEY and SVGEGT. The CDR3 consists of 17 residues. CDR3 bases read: TGTGCCAGCAGTTACCGAGGGACAGGGCAAGGGGGGACTGAA. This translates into CASSYRGTGQGGTE. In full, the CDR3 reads CASSYRGTGQGGTEAFF.

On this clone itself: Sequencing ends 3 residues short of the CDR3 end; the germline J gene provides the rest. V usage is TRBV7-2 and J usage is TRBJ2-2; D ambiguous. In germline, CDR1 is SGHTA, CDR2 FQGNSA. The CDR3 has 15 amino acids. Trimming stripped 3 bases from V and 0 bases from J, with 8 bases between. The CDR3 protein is CASSLRAANTGELFF. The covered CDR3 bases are TGTGCCAGCAGCTTGAGAGCCGCGAACACCGGGGAG.

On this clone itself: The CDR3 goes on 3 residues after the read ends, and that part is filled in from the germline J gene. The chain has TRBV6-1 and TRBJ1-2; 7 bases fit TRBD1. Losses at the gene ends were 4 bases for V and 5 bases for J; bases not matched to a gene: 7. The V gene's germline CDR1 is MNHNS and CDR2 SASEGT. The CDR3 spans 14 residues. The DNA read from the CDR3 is TGTGCCAGCAGTGTTAGGGGACAGCAGTATGGC. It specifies CASSVRGQQYG. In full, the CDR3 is CASSVRGQQYGYTF.

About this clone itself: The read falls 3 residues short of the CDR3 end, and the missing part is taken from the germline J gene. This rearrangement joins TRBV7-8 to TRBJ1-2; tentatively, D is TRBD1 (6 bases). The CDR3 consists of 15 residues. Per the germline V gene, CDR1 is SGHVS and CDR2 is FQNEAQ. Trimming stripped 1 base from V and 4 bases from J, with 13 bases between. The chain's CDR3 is CASSLVGGRSYGYTF. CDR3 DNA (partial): TGTGCCAGCAGCTTAGTCGGGGGGCGAAGCTATGGC. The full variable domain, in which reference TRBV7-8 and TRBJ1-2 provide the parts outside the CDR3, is GAGVSQSPRYKVAKRGQDVALRCDPISGHVSLFWYQQALGQGPEFLTYFQNEAQLDKSGLPSDRFFAERPEGSVSTLKIQRTQQEDSAVYLCASSLVGGRSYGYTFGSGTRLTVV.

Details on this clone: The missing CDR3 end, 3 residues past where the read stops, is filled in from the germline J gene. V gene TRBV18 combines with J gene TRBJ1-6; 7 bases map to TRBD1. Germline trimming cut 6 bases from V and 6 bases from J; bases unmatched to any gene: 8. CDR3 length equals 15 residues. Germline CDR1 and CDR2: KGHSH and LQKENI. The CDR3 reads CASSRGNEANSPLHF. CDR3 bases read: TGTGCCAGCTCCAGGGGGAATGAGGCTAATTCACCC.

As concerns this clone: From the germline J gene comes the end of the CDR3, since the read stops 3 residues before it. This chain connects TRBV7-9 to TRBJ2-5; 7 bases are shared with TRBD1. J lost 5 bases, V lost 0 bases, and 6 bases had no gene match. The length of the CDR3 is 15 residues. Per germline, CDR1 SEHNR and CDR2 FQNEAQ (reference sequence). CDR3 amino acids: CASSLAGQVRETQYF. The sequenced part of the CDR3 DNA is TGTGCCAGCAGCTTAGCCGGACAGGTTCGGGAGACC.

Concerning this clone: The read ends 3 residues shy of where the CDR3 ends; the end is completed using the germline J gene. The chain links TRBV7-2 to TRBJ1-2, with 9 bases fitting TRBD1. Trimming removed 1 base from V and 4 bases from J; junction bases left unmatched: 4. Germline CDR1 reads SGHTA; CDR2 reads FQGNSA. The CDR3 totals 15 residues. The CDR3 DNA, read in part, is TGTGCCAGCAGCTTAGGGGACAGGGTCCTCTATGGC. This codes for CASSLGDRVLYG. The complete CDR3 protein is CASSLGDRVLYGYTF.

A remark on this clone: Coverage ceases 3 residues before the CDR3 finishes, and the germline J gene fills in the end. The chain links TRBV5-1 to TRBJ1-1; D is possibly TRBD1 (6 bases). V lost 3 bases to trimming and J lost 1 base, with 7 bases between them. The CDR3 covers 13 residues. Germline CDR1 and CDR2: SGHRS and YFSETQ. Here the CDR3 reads CASSYRENTEAFF. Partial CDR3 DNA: TGCGCCAGCAGCTACAGGGAGAACACTGAA.

CDR3 DNA (partial): TGTGCCTGGCAGGGGCTAGCCAACACAGATACG. Its translation is CAWQGLANTDT. The whole CDR3 region reads CAWQGLANTDTQYF. The chain is built from TRBV30 and TRBJ2-3; possibly TRBD1 for D (6 bases). From the germline J gene comes the end of the CDR3, since the read stops 3 residues before it. CDR3 length: 14 residues. With 5 bases removed from V and 2 bases from J, the gap between germline ends came to 14 bases. CDR1 and CDR2 from the germline V gene are GTSNPN and SVGIG (reference sequence).

The part of the CDR3 DNA that was read is TGTGCCAGCAGCTTAGCGGGGGGCGCCGTTGAAAAA. Translation: CASSLAGGAVEK. The whole CDR3 region reads CASSLAGGAVEKLFF. This rearrangement joins TRBV13 to TRBJ1-4; D perhaps matches TRBD1 (6 bases). The sequenced fragment ends 3 residues before the CDR3 boundary, so the rest is inferred from the germline J gene. The CDR3 contains 15 residues. V lost 1 base and J 7 bases, leaving 13 bases between the germline ends. From germline, CDR1 is PRHDT and CDR2 FYEKMQ (reference sequence).

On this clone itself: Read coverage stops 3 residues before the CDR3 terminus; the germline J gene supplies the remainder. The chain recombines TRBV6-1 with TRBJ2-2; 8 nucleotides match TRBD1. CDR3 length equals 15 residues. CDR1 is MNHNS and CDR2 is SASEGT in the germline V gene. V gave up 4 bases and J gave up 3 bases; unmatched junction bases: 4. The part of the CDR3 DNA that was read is TGTGCCAGCAGTGGCCGACAGGGGTACACCGGGGAG. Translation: CASSGRQGYTGE. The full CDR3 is CASSGRQGYTGELFF.

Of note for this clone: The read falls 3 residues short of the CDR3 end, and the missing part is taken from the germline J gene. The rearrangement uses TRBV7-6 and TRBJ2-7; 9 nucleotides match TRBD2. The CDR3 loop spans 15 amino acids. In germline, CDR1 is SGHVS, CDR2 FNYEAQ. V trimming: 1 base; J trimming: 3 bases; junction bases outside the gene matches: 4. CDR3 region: CASSLDSGGHYEQYF. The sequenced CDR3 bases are TGTGCCAGCAGCTTAGATAGCGGGGGTCACTACGAG. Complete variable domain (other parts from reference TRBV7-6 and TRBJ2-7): GAGVSQSPRYKVTKRGQDVALRCDPISGHVSLYWYRQALGQGPEFLTYFNYEAQQDKSGLPNDRFSAERPEGSISTLTIQRTEQRDSAMYRCASSLDSGGHYEQYFGPGTRLTVT.

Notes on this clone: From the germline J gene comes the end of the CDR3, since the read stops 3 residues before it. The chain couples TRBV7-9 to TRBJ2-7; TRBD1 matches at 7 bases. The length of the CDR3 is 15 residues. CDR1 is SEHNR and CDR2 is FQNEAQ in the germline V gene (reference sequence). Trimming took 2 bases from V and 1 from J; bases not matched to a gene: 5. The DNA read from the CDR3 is TGTGCCAGCAGCTTAAGGGGGCCGACATCCTACGAG. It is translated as CASSLRGPTSYE. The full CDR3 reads CASSLRGPTSYEQYF.

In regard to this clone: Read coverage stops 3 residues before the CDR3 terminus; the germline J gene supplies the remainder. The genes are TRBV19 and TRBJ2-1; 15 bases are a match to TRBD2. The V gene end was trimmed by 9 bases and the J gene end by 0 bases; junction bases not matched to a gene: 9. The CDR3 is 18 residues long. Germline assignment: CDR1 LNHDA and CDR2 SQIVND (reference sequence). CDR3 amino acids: CASAPGLAGGYSYNEQFF. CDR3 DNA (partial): TGTGCCAGCGCACCGGGACTAGCGGGAGGTTACTCCTACAATGAG.

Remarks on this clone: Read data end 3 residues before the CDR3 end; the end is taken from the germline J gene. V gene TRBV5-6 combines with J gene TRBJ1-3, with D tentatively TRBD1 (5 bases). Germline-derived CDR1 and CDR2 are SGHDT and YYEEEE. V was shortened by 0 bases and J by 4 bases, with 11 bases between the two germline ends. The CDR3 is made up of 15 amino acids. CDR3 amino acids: CASSLGIRQGNTIYF. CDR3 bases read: TGTGCCAGCAGCTTGGGCATCCGACAGGGAAACACC.

The CDR3 DNA, read in part, is TGCGCCAGCGGGGACATTGGGACTGAAAAA. Translated: CASGDIGTEK. The CDR3 as a whole reads CASGDIGTEKLFF. The chain is built from TRBV5-1 and TRBJ1-4, with TRBD1 as a possible D gene (6 bases). The read falls 3 residues short of the CDR3 end, and the missing part is taken from the germline J gene. Per germline, CDR1 SGHRS and CDR2 YFSETQ. The CDR3 has 13 residues. Trimming removed 7 bases at V and 7 bases at J, with 14 bases between.

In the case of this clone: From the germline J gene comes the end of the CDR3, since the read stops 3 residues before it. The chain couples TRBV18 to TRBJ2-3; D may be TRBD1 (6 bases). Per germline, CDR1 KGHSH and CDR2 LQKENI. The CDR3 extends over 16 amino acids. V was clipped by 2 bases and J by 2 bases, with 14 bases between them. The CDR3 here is CASSPARRGITDTQYF. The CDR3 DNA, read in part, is TGTGCCAGCTCACCAGCGCGCAGGGGAATCACAGATACG.

Here the CDR3 reads CASSIGQINEAFF. The covered CDR3 bases are TGTGCCAGCAGCATAGGACAGATCAATGAA. The V and J genes are TRBV7-6 and TRBJ1-1; D perhaps matches TRBD1 (6 bases). The read terminates 3 residues ahead of where the CDR3 ends, so the germline J gene completes it. The CDR3 length is 13 residues. Trimming shortened V by 5 bases and J by 7 bases, and 14 bases separated the two germline ends. Germline V lookup: CDR1 SGHVS, CDR2 FNYEAQ.

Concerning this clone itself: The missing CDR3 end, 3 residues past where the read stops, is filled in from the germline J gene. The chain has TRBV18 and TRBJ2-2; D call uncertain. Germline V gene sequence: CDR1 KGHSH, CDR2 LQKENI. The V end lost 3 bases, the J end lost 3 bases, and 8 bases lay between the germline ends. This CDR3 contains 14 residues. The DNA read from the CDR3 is TGTGCCAGCTCACCCCCCCAGGACACCGGGGAG. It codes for CASSPPQDTGE. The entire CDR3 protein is CASSPPQDTGELFF.

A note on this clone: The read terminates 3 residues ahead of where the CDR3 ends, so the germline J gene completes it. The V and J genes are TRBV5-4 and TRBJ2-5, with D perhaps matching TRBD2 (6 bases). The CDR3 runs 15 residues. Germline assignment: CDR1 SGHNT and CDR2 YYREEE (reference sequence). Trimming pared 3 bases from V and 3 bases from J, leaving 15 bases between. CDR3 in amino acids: CASSWELADKETQYF. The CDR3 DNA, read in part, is TGTGCCAGCAGCTGGGAACTAGCAGATAAAGAGACC.